This T cell receptor (beta chain) was obtained from a study of Ad26.COV2.S vaccination and SARS-CoV-2 variants. Study information: Donor joined the COV1001 Ad26.COV2.S trial arm. Participants got Ad26.COV2.S intramuscularly, once or twice 56 days apart. Study-wide results and limits: The TCR-based breadth and depth measures might underestimate overall T cell responses.

Note on this clone: What it recognizes is unknown.

Sequenced by immunoSEQ multiplex PCR; TCRdb stores in-frame clones only, minus some. The sample yields about 400,000 clones, approximately 90% seen once. The treatment denotes: some 20 received Ad26.COV2.S at low or high dose, single or two shots; about five received placebo; per-sample allocation not given. Sampling took place 63 days after the first vaccine or placebo injection. Donation came from an adult in Boston who was aged 18-55 years. Germline CDR1 SGDLS, CDR2 YYNGEE. Trimming removed 3 bases at V and 5 bases at J, with 13 bases between. The CDR3 runs 14 residues. The sequencing used peripheral blood, collected in a trial of Ad26.COV2.S vaccine versus placebo. This clonotype was obtained from a person aged 18-60 years who received the Ad26.COV2.S COVID-19 vaccine or a placebo. This rearrangement joins TRBV9 to TRBJ2-3; a weak D match, TRBD1 (8 bases). The CDR3 region is CASSGTGRGDTQYF. CDR3 sequence (DNA): TGTGCCAGCAGCGGGACAGGGAGGGGAGATACGCAGTATTTT.